The sequence of this T cell receptor beta chain was determined in a study of blood T cells in healthy people across ages. Study outcomes and limitations: Long-lived and aged donors differed, with more naive CD4+ cells and higher diversity in the long-lived.

For the second PCR, which ran for about 7 to 12 cycles, a sample-barcoded 5' primer and a J-beta primer mix were used. TCRdb reanalysed the 5' RACE reads using MiXCR and keeps one entry per CDR3 protein. The sample lists over 600,000 distinct CDR3 sequences, approximately 53% occurring once. Drawing of peripheral blood yielded about 10 milliliters from each donor. On this clonotype: Its antigen is unidentified.

The V end was cut by 3 bases, the J end by 11 bases, with 16 bases between. The CDR3 has 12 amino acids. In germline, CDR1 is DFQATT, CDR2 SNEGSKA (reference sequence). The chain carries TRBV20-1 and TRBJ2-5; no reliable D call. This TCR derives from a man aged 35-49 years in good health. The sample comprised blood. CDR3 protein: CSARAGPNEQYF. CDR3 in DNA: TGCAGTGCTAGGGCTGGTCCCAATGAGCAGTACTTC.